This T cell receptor beta chain was recorded in a study of blood T cell repertoires in COVID-19. Measured with immunoSEQ multiplex PCR; TCRdb has only the in-frame clones, and not every one. The repertoire holds a few hundred thousand clones, about 90% seen once, with approximately 5% in the top ten. This TCR came from a woman in her twenties or thirties who had recovered from COVID-19. The source material was PBMCs or T cells enriched from blood (not recorded which).

The CDR3 spells CASSEPGTPQETQYF. The CDR3 region has the DNA TGTGCCAGCAGTGAACCCGGGACACCTCAAGAGACCCAGTACTTC. This chain joins TRBV25-1 and TRBJ2-5, with a possible D match to TRBD1 (6 bases). Trimming removed 2 bases at V and 2 bases at J, with 12 bases between. This CDR3 comprises 15 residues. Germline V gene data show CDR1 as MGHDK and CDR2 as SYGVNS.